Listed here are 19 T cell receptor beta chains from one sample, sequenced in a study of human T cells and chemical hapten exposure. The time point: pre-sensitization, week 0. Specified treatment: therapeutic diphenylcyclopropenone sensitization with weekly scalp DPC. Each CDR3 protein is one row after TCRdb ran MiXCR on the RACE reads. Of about 110,000 distinct CDR3 sequences listed, around 12% were seen once; the top ten hold 1.6%. This specimen was whole blood, taken in connection with sensitization to the hapten diphenylcyclopropenone (DPC). Receptors were obtained from a woman between 50 and 59 years old with alopecia areata. Some clones in this sample may be carry-over from other donors' samples.

This clonotype was counted a few times. The genes are TRBV4-3 and TRBJ2-6; D unresolved. The CDR3 has 17 amino acids. V dropped 0 bases and J dropped 0 bases, with 9 bases sitting between them. Germline V gene sequence: CDR1 LGHNA, CDR2 YSLEER. The CDR3 is CASSQEEGFSGANVLTF. The CDR3 DNA follows: TGCGCCAGCAGCCAAGAGGAAGGTTTCTCTGGGGCCAACGTCCTGACTTTC.

This clonotype has a handful of counts. The chain joins TRBV15 to TRBJ1-5, with a possible D match to TRBD1 (5 bases). CDR3 length equals 14 residues. V was pared by 3 bases and J by 4 bases, with 10 bases between. Looked up from germline, CDR1 is LNHNV and CDR2 is YYDKDF (reference sequence). DNA of the CDR3: TGTGCCACCAGCAGCGAAGGGGAAAATCAGCCCCAGCATTTT. It specifies CATSSEGENQPQHF.

In this sample, this clonotype turned up many times. The V call is TRBV29-1, the J call TRBJ2-1; D may be TRBD2 (5 bases). Trimming removed 5 bases from V and 1 base from J, with 9 bases in between. Germline assignment: CDR1 SQVTM and CDR2 ANQGSEA. The CDR3 extends over 13 amino acids. CDR3 region: CSVIQRSYNEQFF. DNA for the CDR3: TGCAGCGTTATACAGCGGTCCTACAATGAGCAGTTCTTC.

This clonotype was seen more than once but under ten times. The chain couples TRBV20-1 to TRBJ2-7; TRBD2 might be the D (5 bases). Germline assignment: CDR1 DFQATT and CDR2 SNEGSKA (reference sequence). Trimming took 3 bases from V and 4 from J, leaving 19 bases between them. The CDR3 loop spans 15 amino acids. CDR3 in DNA: TGCAGTGCTAGGCCGAGCGGCGGAGGTTCGTACGAGCAGTACTTC. It is translated as CSARPSGGGSYEQYF.

The CDR3 is CASSLRGGGDEQFF. CDR3 nucleotides: TGTGCCAGCAGTTTACGAGGGGGCGGCGATGAGCAGTTCTTC. This chain links TRBV28 with TRBJ2-1; 7 bases line up with TRBD1. This CDR3 region has 14 residues. J was trimmed by 8 bases and V by 2 bases; bases with no gene match: 6. Germline assignment: CDR1 MDHEN and CDR2 SYDVKM.

The chain is built from TRBV19 and TRBJ2-3; D may be TRBD1 or TRBD2 (5 bases each). CDR1 is LNHDA and CDR2 is SQIVND in the germline V gene (reference sequence). V was cut by 7 bases and J by 2 bases, with 16 bases left in between. The CDR3 spans 15 residues. CDR3 sequence reads: CASKDRDRFTDTQYF. CDR3 nucleotides: TGTGCCAGTAAAGACCGGGACCGCTTCACAGATACGCAGTATTTT.

This clonotype was counted a few times. The V gene is TRBV2, the J gene TRBJ1-1; D may be TRBD1 (5 bases). The V and J ends lost 10 bases and 2 bases respectively, with 11 bases between them. The CDR3 length is 12 residues. The germline gives CDR1 SNHLY, CDR2 FYNNEI. CDR3 sequence: CATHGGNTEAFF. The CDR3 DNA follows: TGTGCCACCCACGGGGGAAACACTGAAGCTTTCTTT.

The chain has TRBV6-2 or TRBV6-3 and TRBJ1-5; 7 bases align to TRBD1. CDR3 length equals 15 residues. Germline lookup yields CDR1 MNHEY and CDR2 SVGEGT. With 2 bases clipped from V and 2 bases from J, the junction kept 3 bases outside the gene matches. The CDR3 loop is CASSYPGQRNQPQHF. The CDR3 coding sequence is TGTGCCAGCAGTTACCCGGGACAGCGCAATCAGCCCCAGCATTTT.

This clonotype was counted between two and nine times. The genes are TRBV5-4 and TRBJ2-2; D is undetermined. Per the germline V gene, CDR1 is SGHNT and CDR2 is YYREEE (reference sequence). This CDR3 has 15 residues. Trimming removed 4 bases at V and 4 bases at J, with 14 bases between. The CDR3 bases are TGTGCCAGCAGCGGAGCCGTCCAGAGCACCGGGGAGCTGTTTTTT. Residues: CASSGAVQSTGELFF. The full variable domain, completed using reference TRBV5-4 and TRBJ2-2, is ETGVTQSPTHLIKTRGQQVTLRCSSQSGHNTVSWYQQALGQGPQFIFQYYREEENGRGNFPPRFSGLQFPNYSSELNVNALELDDSALYLCASSGAVQSTGELFFGEGSRLTVL.

A remark on this clonotype: This may come from a read error, since a much larger clone is one base off. V and J are TRBV2 and TRBJ2-3; D call uncertain. The DNA end is more similar to TRBJ1-5, so the J call may be wrong. The germline gives CDR1 SNHLY, CDR2 FYNNEI. The CDR3 length is 14 residues. In DNA form, the CDR3 reads TGTGCCAGCAGTGTGGAAAGAAGCACAGATACGCAGCATTTT. It yields the protein CASSVERSTDTQHF.

The V and J genes are TRBV7-2 and TRBJ2-3; D gene ambiguous. Looked up from germline, CDR1 is SGHTA and CDR2 is FQGNSA. Trimming shortened V by 2 bases and J by 7 bases, and 16 bases separated the two germline ends. This CDR3 is built from 15 residues. DNA of the CDR3: TGTGCCAGCAGCTTATCGTGGACCGGTGGAAATACGCAGTATTTT. This translates into CASSLSWTGGNTQYF.

This clonotype was seen more than once but under ten times. V and J are TRBV18 and TRBJ1-2; D not resolved. CDR1 is KGHSH, CDR2 LQKENI, per germline. The CDR3 totals 14 residues. Trimming took 1 base from V and 4 from J, leaving 10 bases between them. The CDR3 loop is CASSPQGASYGYTF. The CDR3 DNA follows: TGTGCCAGCTCACCACAGGGAGCCTCCTATGGCTACACCTTC.

A few counts support this clonotype. The chain links TRBV20-1 to TRBJ1-1; D is uncertain. The ends were cut back, 3 bases at V and 8 bases at J, with 7 bases in the middle. From germline, CDR1 is DFQATT and CDR2 SNEGSKA (reference sequence). This CDR3 is 10 amino acids long. CDR3 in DNA: TGCAGTGCTAGCTGGCAGGAAGCTTTCTTT. Its protein product is CSASWQEAFF.

This clonotype turned up a few times. The chain is built from TRBV19 and TRBJ2-1; D gene unclear. V lost 4 bases and J lost 2, with 9 bases in between. CDR3 length: 14 amino acids. Germline CDR1 and CDR2: LNHDA and SQIVND (reference sequence). The CDR3 here is CASSTQQTYNEQFF. The CDR3 nucleotides are TGTGCCAGTAGTACCCAGCAAACCTACAATGAGCAGTTCTTC. The full variable domain, its missing parts supplied by reference TRBV19 and TRBJ2-1, is DGGITQSPKYLFRKEGQNVTLSCEQNLNHDAMYWYRQDPGQGLRLIYYSQIVNDFQKGDIAEGYSVSREKKESFPLTVTSAQKNPTAFYLCASSTQQTYNEQFFGPGTRLTVL.

Only a few counts were recorded for this clonotype. CDR3 sequence (DNA): TGCGCCAGCCCGGGACCAGGACTGGCACAAGAGACCCAGTACTTC. Protein sequence: CASPGPGLAQETQYF. The rearrangement joins TRBV10-1 to TRBJ2-5; D may match TRBD1 or TRBD2 (5 bases each). The germline V and J ends were trimmed by 8 bases and 2 bases, with 18 bases remaining between them. Germline CDR1 reads WNHNN; CDR2 reads SYGVQD (reference sequence). The CDR3 runs to 15 residues.

The chain couples TRBV7-9 to TRBJ1-1; D is unresolved. The CDR3 covers 12 residues. Germline values: CDR1 SEHNR, CDR2 FQNEAQ (reference sequence). The V gene lost 5 bases and the J gene lost 2 bases, with 6 bases spanning the gap. DNA for the CDR3: TGTGCCAGCAGCCCTAAAAACACTGAAGCTTTCTTT. This sequence encodes CASSPKNTEAFF.

V and J are TRBV11-1 and TRBJ2-7; a possible D gene is TRBD1 (6 bases). V shed 2 bases and J shed 3 bases, with 14 bases lying between them. The CDR3 length is 15 residues. Germline V lookup: CDR1 SGHAT, CDR2 FQDESV (reference sequence). This chain's CDR3 is CASSLRQAGNYEQYF. In nucleotides, the CDR3 is TGTGCCAGCAGCTTAAGACAGGCTGGGAACTACGAGCAGTACTTC.

The CDR3 bases are TGCAGTGCTAGGGTACCGGGAGGATCGAGGTACGAGCAGTACTTC. It specifies CSARVPGGSRYEQYF. The chain is built from TRBV20-1 and TRBJ2-7; 7 positions match TRBD2. J was trimmed by 4 bases and V by 3 bases; bases with no gene match: 12. The CDR3 spans 15 residues. Germline V gives CDR1 DFQATT, CDR2 SNEGSKA (reference sequence).

This clonotype has just a few counts. V and J are TRBV12-3 or TRBV12-4 and TRBJ1-3; the D is unclear. With 11 bases removed from V and 0 bases from J, the gap between germline ends came to 11 bases. There are 13 residues in the CDR3. The DNA of the CDR3 is TGTGCCGGCCAATACACCTCTGGAAACACCATATATTTT. Residues: CAGQYTSGNTIYF.